Listed below are T cell receptor beta chains from one sample, sequenced in a study of cytomegalovirus exposure and HLA in healthy donors. Assay: immunoSEQ multiplex PCR; the TCRdb copy retains only in-frame clones and omits some. This table holds 130,000 or so clones, about four fifths found once. The sample comprised PBMCs. The source is a man aged 30-40 years in good health and CMV-seronegative. Both conserved end residues are part of each CDR3. Each record gives: CDR3 DNA, CDR3 protein, D gene, clone size, J gene, CDR3 length, V gene. D genes are given only for firm matches. Only some rows state a clone size, as once, few, many or a class for expanded clones.

CDR3nt: TGTGCCAGCAGGAGAAATAGCCTATACGAGCAGTACTTC
CDR3aa: CASRRNSLYEQYF
d_gene: NA
abundance: few
j_gene: TRBJ2-7
len: 13
v_gene: TRBV2

CDR3nt: TGTGCCAGTAGTCCCGACAGGGCCACAGATACGCAGTATTTT
CDR3aa: CASSPDRATDTQYF
d_gene: TRBD1
abundance: few
j_gene: TRBJ2-3
len: 14
v_gene: TRBV19

CDR3nt: TGTGCCAGCAGTTCCGGACAGGGGGCTTCCTACGAGCAGTACTTC
CDR3aa: CASSSGQGASYEQYF
d_gene: TRBD1
abundance: once
j_gene: TRBJ2-7
len: 15
v_gene: TRBV27

CDR3nt: TGTGCCTGGAGTGGGGCAGATGGAAACACCATATATTTT
CDR3aa: CAWSGADGNTIYF
d_gene: NA
abundance: NA
j_gene: TRBJ1-3
len: 13
v_gene: TRBV30

CDR3nt: TGCAGCGTTTCTTCGGTTAACTCCTACGAGCAGTACTTC
CDR3aa: CSVSSVNSYEQYF
d_gene: NA
abundance: NA
j_gene: TRBJ2-7
len: 13
v_gene: TRBV29-1

CDR3nt: TGTGCCAGCAGCTTGGGCGCCGCCTACGAGCAGTACTTC
CDR3aa: CASSLGAAYEQYF
d_gene: NA
abundance: NA
j_gene: TRBJ2-7
len: 13
v_gene: TRBV5-5

CDR3nt: TGTGCCAGCAGCTTTACTCCAGACAGGGGGGATGGCTACACCTTC
CDR3aa: CASSFTPDRGDGYTF
d_gene: TRBD1
abundance: NA
j_gene: TRBJ1-2
len: 15
v_gene: TRBV7-9

CDR3nt: TGTGCCAGCTCACCATCAGGGGGCGGAACCTACGAGCAGTACTTC
CDR3aa: CASSPSGGGTYEQYF
d_gene: TRBD1
abundance: NA
j_gene: TRBJ2-7
len: 15
v_gene: TRBV18

CDR3nt: TGCGCCAGCAGTCCCGACACCTACGAGCAGTACTTC
CDR3aa: CASSPDTYEQYF
d_gene: NA
abundance: NA
j_gene: TRBJ2-7
len: 12
v_gene: TRBV5-1

CDR3nt: TGTGCCAGCATAGGACAGGGGGTAGTACATGGCTACACCTTC
CDR3aa: CASIGQGVVHGYTF
d_gene: TRBD1
abundance: NA
j_gene: TRBJ1-2
len: 14
v_gene: TRBV6-6

CDR3nt: TGTGCCAGCAGTCCTCAGACAGGGGACTACCGTGGGGGGACCCAGTACTTC
CDR3aa: CASSPQTGDYRGGTQYF
d_gene: NA
abundance: NA
j_gene: TRBJ2-5
len: 17
v_gene: TRBV28

CDR3nt: TGTGCCAGCAGCTTAGGCAGGGAGTTCCTAGGACTAGCGAATCCTGAGCAGTTCTTC
CDR3aa: CASSLGREFLGLANPEQFF
d_gene: TRBD2
abundance: NA
j_gene: TRBJ2-1
len: 19
v_gene: TRBV7-8

CDR3nt: TGTGCCAGCAGCTTCAAGGTCCGGGACAGCACCTGGAACACTGAAGCTTTCTTT
CDR3aa: CASSFKVRDSTWNTEAFF
d_gene: TRBD1
abundance: NA
j_gene: TRBJ1-1
len: 18
v_gene: TRBV7-3

CDR3nt: TGTGCCAGCAGTGCAGATGCTTTCTCTGGAAACACCATATATTTT
CDR3aa: CASSADAFSGNTIYF
d_gene: NA
abundance: NA
j_gene: TRBJ1-3
len: 15
v_gene: TRBV27

CDR3nt: TGTGCCAGCAGCGTAGCAGGGAACGGCTACACCTTC
CDR3aa: CASSVAGNGYTF
d_gene: NA
abundance: NA
j_gene: TRBJ1-2
len: 12
v_gene: TRBV9

CDR3nt: TGTGCCAGCAGCCCTGCCGGGGGGACTGGGGCCAACGTCCTGACTTTC
CDR3aa: CASSPAGGTGANVLTF
d_gene: TRBD2
abundance: many
j_gene: TRBJ2-6
len: 16
v_gene: TRBV4-2

CDR3nt: TGTGCCACCAGCAGGCGGACAAATGAGCAGTTCTTC
CDR3aa: CATSRRTNEQFF
d_gene: NA
abundance: NA
j_gene: TRBJ2-1
len: 12
v_gene: TRBV15

CDR3nt: TGTGCCAGCAGTTTATCGACCCCGAGGGAGACCCAGTACTTC
CDR3aa: CASSLSTPRETQYF
d_gene: NA
abundance: NA
j_gene: TRBJ2-5
len: 14
v_gene: TRBV27

CDR3nt: TGCGCCAGCAGCTTCTCTGGAGCCACCGGGGAGCTGTTTTTT
CDR3aa: CASSFSGATGELFF
d_gene: NA
abundance: NA
j_gene: TRBJ2-2
len: 14
v_gene: TRBV5-1

CDR3nt: TGTGCCAGCAGTTACGCCTGGACAGGGGCGTTCTACGAGCAGTACTTC
CDR3aa: CASSYAWTGAFYEQYF
d_gene: TRBD1
abundance: NA
j_gene: TRBJ2-7
len: 16
v_gene: TRBV6-5

CDR3nt: TGTGCCAGCAGTGAAGGGGGACAGTCTAGGGGCTACACCTTC
CDR3aa: CASSEGGQSRGYTF
d_gene: TRBD1
abundance: NA
j_gene: TRBJ1-2
len: 14
v_gene: TRBV6-1

CDR3nt: TGTGCCAGCAGATTACGGGGGGGCACAGATACGCAGTATTTT
CDR3aa: CASRLRGGTDTQYF
d_gene: TRBD2
abundance: NA
j_gene: TRBJ2-3
len: 14
v_gene: TRBV5-6

CDR3nt: TGCAGCGTCGCGCACAGGGTCTTAGAGACCCAGTACTTC
CDR3aa: CSVAHRVLETQYF
d_gene: NA
abundance: NA
j_gene: TRBJ2-5
len: 13
v_gene: TRBV29-1

CDR3nt: TGCGCCAGCAGCCAAGATTGGGCCATTAATACGCAGTATTTT
CDR3aa: CASSQDWAINTQYF
d_gene: NA
abundance: many
j_gene: TRBJ2-3
len: 14
v_gene: TRBV4-3

CDR3nt: TGTGCCAGCCCCTTCCCTAGTCGTCTCCGGGCTTTCTTT
CDR3aa: CASPFPSRLRAFF
d_gene: NA
abundance: NA
j_gene: TRBJ1-1
len: 13
v_gene: TRBV5-8

CDR3nt: TGCGCCAGCAGCCAAGCCTTTGGGATTGTTGGAGACTACGCCTTC
CDR3aa: CASSQAFGIVGDYAF
d_gene: NA
abundance: NA
j_gene: TRBJ1-2
len: 15
v_gene: TRBV4-1

CDR3nt: TGTGCCAGCAGACCACAGGGAGAAAGTGGCTACACCTTC
CDR3aa: CASRPQGESGYTF
d_gene: NA
abundance: NA
j_gene: TRBJ1-2
len: 13
v_gene: TRBV6-5

CDR3nt: TGTGCCAGCAGCCAAGCCTCCGGGACAGGGAATGGCTACACCTTC
CDR3aa: CASSQASGTGNGYTF
d_gene: TRBD1
abundance: NA
j_gene: TRBJ1-2
len: 15
v_gene: TRBV4-2

CDR3nt: TGTGCCAGCAGGGGACTAGCGGGAGGGAAAAACATTCAGTACTTC
CDR3aa: CASRGLAGGKNIQYF
d_gene: TRBD2
abundance: NA
j_gene: TRBJ2-4
len: 15
v_gene: TRBV6-5

CDR3nt: TGCGCCAGCAGCTCCCAAGCGGGATCGAACACCGGGGAGCTGTTTTTT
CDR3aa: CASSSQAGSNTGELFF
d_gene: TRBD2
abundance: NA
j_gene: TRBJ2-2
len: 16
v_gene: TRBV5-1

CDR3nt: TGCAGCGTTGAGGGACAGGGCCTCGAACAGTACTTC
CDR3aa: CSVEGQGLEQYF
d_gene: TRBD1
abundance: once
j_gene: TRBJ2-7
len: 12
v_gene: TRBV29-1

CDR3nt: TGTGCCTGGAGCGTTCAGGGAAGGGCATGGCAGTACTTC
CDR3aa: CAWSVQGRAWQYF
d_gene: NA
abundance: NA
j_gene: TRBJ2-7
len: 13
v_gene: TRBV30

CDR3nt: TGCGCCAGCAGTGTCTCCAGCTCTGGAAACACCATATATTTT
CDR3aa: CASSVSSSGNTIYF
d_gene: NA
abundance: NA
j_gene: TRBJ1-3
len: 14
v_gene: TRBV10-1

CDR3nt: TGTGCCAGCAGCCAGGCTAGGACAGGGGGCAAGGTGAATGAGCAGTTCTTC
CDR3aa: CASSQARTGGKVNEQFF
d_gene: TRBD1
abundance: NA
j_gene: TRBJ2-1
len: 17
v_gene: TRBV4-2

CDR3nt: TGTGCCAGCAGTTTATCGGAGCTCGGGGAGCAGTACTTC
CDR3aa: CASSLSELGEQYF
d_gene: NA
abundance: once
j_gene: TRBJ2-7
len: 13
v_gene: TRBV27

CDR3nt: TGTGCCAGCAGTTTACTCCTACCCCCTACAGGGGACGAAAAACTGTTTTTT
CDR3aa: CASSLLLPPTGDEKLFF
d_gene: TRBD1
abundance: NA
j_gene: TRBJ1-4
len: 17
v_gene: TRBV28